The 24 T cell receptor beta chains reported below all come from one sample, sequenced in a study of blood T cell repertoires in COVID-19. Sequencing used immunoSEQ multiplex PCR; TCRdb keeps in-frame clones, though not all of them. The sample shows around 400,000 clones, about 88% of them seen only once. The sample taken for sequencing was PBMCs or T cells enriched from blood (not recorded which). The receptors originated from a woman aged 18-29 years who had been exposed to COVID-19.

This rearrangement joins TRBV5-1 to TRBJ2-7, with 11 positions matching TRBD1. V was clipped by 4 bases and J by 3 bases; unmatched bases: 0. The CDR3 has 13 residues. Germline assignment: CDR1 SGHRS and CDR2 YFSETQ. The DNA for the CDR3 is TGCGCCAGCAGCGGGACAGGGGGCTACGAGCAGTACTTC. Translated: CASSGTGGYEQYF.

The chain combines TRBV15 with TRBJ1-2; D possibly corresponds to TRBD1 (5 bases). Germline V gene lookup returns CDR1 LNHNV and CDR2 YYDKDF (reference sequence). The V and J ends lost 1 base and 2 bases respectively, with 8 bases between them. The CDR3 covers 14 residues. CDR3 region: CATSRVGLNYGYTF. For the CDR3, the DNA is TGTGCCACCAGCAGAGTGGGGCTCAACTATGGCTACACCTTC.

Details on this clone: This could be a read error, since a much larger clone is one nucleotide away. This rearrangement joins TRBV10-3 to TRBJ1-1, with D possibly TRBD1 on 6 matching bases. The CDR3 length is 15 residues. CDR1 is ENHRY and CDR2 is SYGVKD in the germline V gene. V lost 7 bases, J lost 3 bases, and 18 bases lay in between. The CDR3 loop reads CAITKEGEGDTEAFF. The CDR3 nucleotides read TGTGCCATCACCAAAGAGGGGGAAGGGGACACTGAAGCTTTCTTT.

This chain joins TRBV25-1 and TRBJ2-2; 12 bases are shared with TRBD1. V gave up 3 bases and J gave up 6 bases; unmatched junction bases: 5. CDR3 length: 16 amino acids. Germline loops: CDR1 MGHDK, CDR2 SYGVNS. CDR3: CASSDWDRGLAGELFF. Here the CDR3 DNA reads TGTGCCAGCAGTGATTGGGACAGGGGGCTCGCCGGGGAGCTGTTTTTT.

The rearrangement uses TRBV12-5 and TRBJ2-2; TRBD1 matches 10 bases. J lost 7 bases, V lost 4 bases, and 3 bases had no gene match. CDR3 length equals 14 residues. Germline V gives CDR1 LGHNT, CDR2 FRNRAP. The CDR3 bases are TGTGCTAGTGGTTCCGGGACAGGGGTCGGGGAGCTGTTTTTT. Protein sequence: CASGSGTGVGELFF. Supplemented by reference TRBV12-5 and TRBJ2-2, the full variable domain reads DARVTQTPRHKVTEMGQEVTMRCQPILGHNTVFWYRQTMMQGLELLAYFRNRAPLDDSGMPKDRFSAEMPDATLATLKIQPSEPRDSAVYFCASGSGTGVGELFFGEGSRLTVL.

The gene calls are TRBV4-1 and TRBJ1-5, with TRBD1 as a possible D gene (6 bases). The CDR3 extends over 18 amino acids. In germline, CDR1 is MGHRA, CDR2 YSYEKL. Deletions cut 3 bases from V and 0 bases from J, with 18 bases between. The CDR3 DNA is TGCGCCAGCAGCCATCACTCGACCCAGGGGTATAGCAATCAGCCCCAGCATTTT. It specifies CASSHHSTQGYSNQPQHF.

The chain recombines TRBV5-1 with TRBJ2-3; 11 bases fit TRBD2. V lost 0 bases, J lost 5 bases, and 5 bases stayed unmatched. Per the germline V gene, CDR1 is SGHRS and CDR2 is YFSETQ. The CDR3 is 16 amino acids. CDR3 protein: CASSLGASGRIDTQYF. DNA for the CDR3: TGCGCCAGCAGCTTGGGCGCTAGCGGGAGGATAGATACGCAGTATTTT.

The rearrangement links TRBV5-1 to TRBJ1-2, with TRBD1 matching 9 bases. The junction had 17 bases not matched to a gene; V was cut back by 4 bases and J by 4 bases. CDR1 and CDR2 (germline): SGHRS, YFSETQ. This CDR3 has 18 amino acids. DNA for the CDR3: TGCGCCAGCAGCAGAGACTTCTCCACAGGGGGCTCAAGCTATGGCTACACCTTC. It is translated as CASSRDFSTGGSSYGYTF.

This clone has more than one count but fewer than ten. This chain links TRBV5-5 with TRBJ2-7, with TRBD1 matching over 7 bases. Germline V gene data show CDR1 as SGHKS and CDR2 as YYEKEE (reference sequence). The V and J ends lost 2 bases and 5 bases, in that order; junction bases with no gene match: 7. The CDR3 contains 14 residues. The CDR3 protein is CASSFWDRAHEQYF. CDR3 sequence (DNA): TGTGCCAGCAGCTTTTGGGACAGAGCCCACGAGCAGTACTTC.

This clone appeared once. V usage is TRBV29-1 and J usage is TRBJ2-7; a possible D gene is TRBD1 (5 bases). This CDR3 is built from 14 residues. The V gene lost 2 bases and the J gene lost 6 bases, with 17 bases spanning the gap. Germline loops: CDR1 SQVTM, CDR2 ANQGSEA. This CDR3 reads CSVESRQGHREQYF. The CDR3 coding sequence is TGCAGCGTTGAAAGTAGGCAGGGTCACCGCGAGCAGTACTTC.

This chain's CDR3 is CAISDDTGNQPQHF. The CDR3 bases are TGTGCCATCAGCGACGATACAGGCAATCAGCCCCAGCATTTT. The gene calls are TRBV10-3 and TRBJ1-5; D is undetermined. V was clipped by 6 bases and J by 2 bases, with 11 bases between them. Looked up from germline, CDR1 is ENHRY and CDR2 is SYGVKD. The CDR3 totals 14 residues.

V and J are TRBV27 and TRBJ1-1, with 7 nucleotides matching TRBD1. Looked up from germline, CDR1 is MNHEY and CDR2 is SMNVEV (reference sequence). J lost 0 bases, V lost 6 bases, and 19 bases had no gene match. The CDR3 totals 19 residues. The CDR3 loop reads CASSPTGWRHEVVNTEAFF. CDR3 in DNA: TGTGCCAGCAGCCCGACAGGGTGGCGCCACGAGGTAGTGAACACTGAAGCTTTCTTT.

The V call is TRBV18, the J call TRBJ2-3, with D perhaps TRBD1 (6 bases). Trimming pared 2 bases from V and 2 bases from J, leaving 11 bases between. Germline loops: CDR1 KGHSH, CDR2 LQKENI. The CDR3 loop spans 15 amino acids. DNA of the CDR3: TGTGCCAGCTCACCAGGCCAGGGGACCACAGATACGCAGTATTTT. Translation gives CASSPGQGTTDTQYF.

As concerns this clone: The sample holds other DNA sequences that translate to the same CDR3. The genes are TRBV3-1 (or the pseudogene TRBV3-2) and TRBJ1-1, with D perhaps TRBD1 (5 bases). Trimming pared 1 base from V and 5 bases from J, leaving 5 bases between. The CDR3 has 12 amino acids. In germline, CDR1 is LGHDT, CDR2 YNNKEL (reference sequence). As DNA, the CDR3 is TGTGCCAGCAGCCAAGCAGGGACTGAAGCTTTCTTT. Translated: CASSQAGTEAFF.

V gene TRBV27 combines with J gene TRBJ1-1; 8 nucleotides align to TRBD1. Germline trimming cut 6 bases from V and 0 bases from J; bases unmatched to any gene: 3. Per germline, CDR1 MNHEY and CDR2 SMNVEV (reference sequence). The CDR3 extends over 14 amino acids. The CDR3 coding sequence is TGTGCCAGCAGACGGGACAGGTTGAACACTGAAGCTTTCTTT. This codes for CASRRDRLNTEAFF.

This chain links TRBV28 with TRBJ1-2, with TRBD1 as a possible D gene (6 bases). The CDR3 covers 12 residues. V was cut by 7 bases and J by 8 bases, with 14 bases left in between. Germline V gene sequence: CDR1 MDHEN, CDR2 SYDVKM. CDR3 DNA sequence: TGTGCCAGCACCCACAGGGCTGGGGGCTACACCTTC. Translation: CASTHRAGGYTF.

The chain recombines TRBV6-5 with TRBJ2-2; 7 nucleotides match TRBD1. The CDR3 totals 14 residues. The trim removed 5 bases at V and 6 bases at J, leaving 6 bases unmatched. Germline-derived CDR1 and CDR2 are MNHEY and SVGAGI. CDR3 in amino acids: CASSRAQGAGELFF. The CDR3 DNA reads TGTGCCAGCAGTCGGGCGCAGGGGGCCGGGGAGCTGTTTTTT.

The V and J genes are TRBV6-2 or TRBV6-3 and TRBJ1-2; D is unclear. Germline loops: CDR1 MNHEY, CDR2 SVGEGT. Trimming shortened V by 0 bases and J by 4 bases, and 9 bases separated the two germline ends. This CDR3 has 14 amino acids. CDR3 loop: CASSYSEGSYGYTF. The CDR3 coding sequence is TGTGCCAGCAGTTACTCGGAGGGCTCCTATGGCTACACCTTC.

As to this clone: Other DNA sequences within the sample encode an identical CDR3. The V call is TRBV5-1, the J call TRBJ2-1, with no clear D. This CDR3 is built from 14 residues. Trimming removed 4 bases from V and 2 bases from J, with 10 bases in between. Germline V gene lookup returns CDR1 SGHRS and CDR2 YFSETQ. This CDR3 is CASSPPDTYNEQFF. Here the CDR3 DNA reads TGCGCCAGCAGCCCGCCCGACACCTACAATGAGCAGTTCTTC.

The chain carries TRBV27 and TRBJ2-5; TRBD2 might be the D (6 bases). The V and J ends lost 1 base and 5 bases respectively, with 14 bases between them. This CDR3 contains 15 residues. Germline lookup yields CDR1 MNHEY and CDR2 SMNVEV (reference sequence). CDR3 sequence: CASSLLGGLAETQYF. The CDR3 coding sequence is TGTGCCAGCAGTTTATTAGGAGGGCTTGCGGAGACCCAGTACTTC.

The table lists this clone with a count of one. The V gene is TRBV4-1, the J gene TRBJ1-3; D gene uncertain. Germline CDR1 reads MGHRA; CDR2 reads YSYEKL. CDR3 length equals 16 residues. The ends were cut back, 3 bases at V and 8 bases at J, with 20 bases in the middle. The CDR3 is CASSQVSGMPRDTIYF. The CDR3 bases are TGCGCCAGCAGCCAGGTTTCCGGGATGCCAAGGGACACCATATATTTT.

This clone has just one count. The chain is built from TRBV19 and TRBJ2-7; 11 bases fit TRBD2. Losses at the gene ends were 3 bases for V and 0 bases for J; bases not matched to a gene: 1. Germline loops: CDR1 LNHDA, CDR2 SQIVND (reference sequence). This CDR3 spans 15 amino acids. The CDR3: CASSMTSGDSYEQYF. The CDR3 bases are TGTGCCAGTAGTATGACTAGCGGGGACTCCTACGAGCAGTACTTC.

The V gene is TRBV11-3, the J gene TRBJ2-5; 10 bases agree with TRBD2. J was trimmed by 2 bases and V by 4 bases; bases with no gene match: 4. The V gene's germline CDR1 is SGHNT and CDR2 YENEEA. The CDR3 extends over 15 amino acids. The CDR3 loop is CASSSGAGGQETQYF. The DNA for the CDR3 is TGTGCCAGCAGCTCCGGAGCGGGGGGGCAAGAGACCCAGTACTTC.

The chain recombines TRBV15 with TRBJ2-3; a weak D match, TRBD1 (7 bases). V was shortened by 8 bases and J by 3 bases, with 12 bases between the two germline ends. The CDR3 contains 13 residues. CDR1 is LNHNV, CDR2 YYDKDF, per germline (reference sequence). The CDR3 loop reads CATGGGETDTQYF. CDR3 nucleotide sequence: TGTGCCACCGGAGGGGGCGAGACAGATACGCAGTATTTT. Based on the CDR3 plus reference TRBV15 and TRBJ2-3, the full variable domain is DAMVIQNPRYQVTQFGKPVTLSCSQTLNHNVMYWYQQKSSQAPKLLFHYYDKDFNNEADTPDNFQSRRPNTSFCFLDIRSPGLGDTAMYLCATGGGETDTQYFGPGTRLTVL.